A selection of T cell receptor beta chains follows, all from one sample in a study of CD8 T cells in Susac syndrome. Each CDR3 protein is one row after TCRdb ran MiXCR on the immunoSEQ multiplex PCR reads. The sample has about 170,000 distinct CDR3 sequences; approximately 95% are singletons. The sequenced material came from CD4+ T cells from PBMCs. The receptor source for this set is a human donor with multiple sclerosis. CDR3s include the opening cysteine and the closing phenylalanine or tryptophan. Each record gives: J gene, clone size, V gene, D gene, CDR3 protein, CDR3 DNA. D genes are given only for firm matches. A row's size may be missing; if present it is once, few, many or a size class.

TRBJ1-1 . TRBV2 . CASYTGAEAFF TGTGCCAGCTATACAGGTGCTGAAGCTTTCTTT
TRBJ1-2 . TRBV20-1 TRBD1 CRATGGYGYTF TGCAGAGCGACAGGGGGCTATGGCTACACCTTC
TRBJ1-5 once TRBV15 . CATSRDLAQAYSNQPQHF TGTGCCACCAGCAGAGATCTGGCGCAGGCATATAGCAATCAGCCCCAGCATTTT
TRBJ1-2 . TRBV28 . CASSSRLNYGYTF TGTGCCAGCAGTTCCCGCCTTAACTATGGCTACACCTTC
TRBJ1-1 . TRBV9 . CASSVVAGENTEAFF TGTGCCAGCAGCGTAGTGGCAGGGGAGAACACTGAAGCTTTCTTT
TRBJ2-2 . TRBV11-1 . CASSLTGQSNTGELFF TGTGCCAGCAGCTTAACGGGCCAGTCGAACACCGGGGAGCTGTTTTTT
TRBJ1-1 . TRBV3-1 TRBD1 CASSQEGGRGDTEAFF TGTGCCAGCAGCCAAGAAGGGGGCCGGGGGGACACTGAAGCTTTCTTT
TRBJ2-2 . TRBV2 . CASSDLGGNTGELFF TGTGCCAGCAGTGACTTGGGAGGGAACACCGGGGAGCTGTTTTTT
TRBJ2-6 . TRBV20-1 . CSALWTGANVLTF TGCAGTGCCTTATGGACCGGGGCCAACGTCCTGACTTTC
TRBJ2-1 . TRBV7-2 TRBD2 CASSLAWASGRGEQFF TGTGCCAGCAGCTTAGCGTGGGCTAGCGGGAGGGGCGAGCAGTTCTTC
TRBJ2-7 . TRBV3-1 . CASSPELQGTYEQYF TGTGCCAGCAGCCCAGAATTACAGGGAACCTACGAGCAGTACTTC
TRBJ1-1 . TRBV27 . CASSPRFNTEAFF TGTGCCAGCAGCCCAAGGTTTAACACTGAAGCTTTCTTT
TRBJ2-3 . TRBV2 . CASSPWERGTDTQYF TGTGCCAGCAGTCCCTGGGAGAGGGGCACAGATACGCAGTATTTT
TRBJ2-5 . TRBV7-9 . CASSLYWGETQYF TGTGCCAGCAGCTTATATTGGGGAGAGACCCAGTACTTC
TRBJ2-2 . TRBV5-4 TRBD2 CASSLYRAGGTGELFF TGTGCCAGCAGCTTGTATAGGGCGGGGGGCACCGGGGAGCTGTTTTTT
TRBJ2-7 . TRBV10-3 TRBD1 CALSRGQDYEQYF TGTGCCCTAAGTCGGGGACAGGACTACGAGCAGTACTTC
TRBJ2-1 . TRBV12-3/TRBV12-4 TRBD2 CASSYAPAGAPPEQFF TGTGCCAGCAGTTACGCCCCAGCGGGAGCCCCTCCTGAGCAGTTCTTC
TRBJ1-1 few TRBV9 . CASSAQGNTEAFF TGTGCCAGCAGCGCACAGGGGAACACTGAAGCTTTCTTT
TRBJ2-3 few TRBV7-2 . CASSLDLTTDTQYF TGTGCCAGCAGCTTAGACCTGACTACAGATACGCAGTATTTT
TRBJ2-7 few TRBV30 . CAWRTEGGGKQYF TGTGCCTGGAGGACCGAGGGTGGGGGAAAGCAGTACTTC
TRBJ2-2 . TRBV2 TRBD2 CATKGRGGHTGELFF TGTGCCACCAAGGGGCGGGGGGGCCACACCGGGGAGCTGTTTTTT
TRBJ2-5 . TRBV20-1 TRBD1 CSARDREETQYF TGCAGTGCTAGGGACAGGGAAGAGACCCAGTACTTC
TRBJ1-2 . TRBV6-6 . CASSYSGVAGGYTF TGTGCCAGCAGTTACTCGGGGGTTGCGGGGGGCTACACCTTC
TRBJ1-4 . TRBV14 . CASARQFDEKLFF TGTGCCAGCGCTCGACAGTTCGATGAAAAACTGTTTTTT
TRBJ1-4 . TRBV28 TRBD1 CASRGTGRYEKLFF TGTGCCAGCAGGGGGACAGGGAGGTACGAAAAACTGTTTTTT
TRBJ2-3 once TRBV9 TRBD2 CASSVLAGGPGDTQYF TGTGCCAGCAGCGTCCTAGCGGGGGGGCCGGGAGATACGCAGTATTTT
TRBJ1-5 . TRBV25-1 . CASSESSYSWQPQHF TGTGCCAGCAGTGAATCATCATACAGTTGGCAGCCCCAGCATTTT
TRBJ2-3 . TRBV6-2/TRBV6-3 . CASSEPPDTQYF TGTGCCAGCAGTGAACCACCAGATACGCAGTATTTT
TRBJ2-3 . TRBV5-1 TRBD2 CASRPTSGYTDTQYF TGCGCCAGCAGACCGACTAGCGGTTACACAGATACGCAGTATTTT
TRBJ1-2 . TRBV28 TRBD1 CASSWDRVNYGYTF TGTGCCAGCAGTTGGGACAGGGTTAACTATGGCTACACCTTC
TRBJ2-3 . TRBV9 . CASSVAADTQYF TGTGCCAGCAGCGTAGCGGCAGATACGCAGTATTTT
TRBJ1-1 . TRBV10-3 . CAIRRAQMNTEAFF TGTGCCATCAGAAGAGCACAGATGAACACTGAAGCTTTCTTT
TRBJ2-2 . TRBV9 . CASNASPSTGELFF TGTGCCAGCAACGCTAGCCCGAGCACCGGGGAGCTGTTTTTT
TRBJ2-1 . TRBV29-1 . CSVFGQPPNEQFF TGCAGCGTGTTCGGACAGCCCCCCAATGAGCAGTTCTTC
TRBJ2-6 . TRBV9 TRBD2 CASSVGTSGSSGANVLTF TGTGCCAGCAGCGTAGGGACTAGCGGTAGCTCTGGGGCCAACGTCCTGACTTTC
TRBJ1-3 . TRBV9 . CASSPDQRTGNTIYF TGTGCCAGCAGCCCAGATCAGAGAACTGGAAACACCATATATTTT
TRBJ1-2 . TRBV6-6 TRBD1 CASNPRQGIFSGYTF TGTGCCAGCAACCCAAGACAGGGTATCTTCAGTGGCTACACCTTC
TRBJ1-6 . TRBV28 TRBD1 CASSLGQGYSPLHF TGTGCCAGCAGTCTAGGACAGGGGTATTCACCCCTCCACTTT
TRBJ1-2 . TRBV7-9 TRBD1 CASSPGTVAGYGYTF TGTGCCAGCAGCCCAGGGACAGTCGCTGGCTATGGCTACACCTTC
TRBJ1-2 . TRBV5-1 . CASSLDRSSNYGYTF TGCGCCAGCAGCTTGGATCGCTCTTCTAACTATGGCTACACCTTC
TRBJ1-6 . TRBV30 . CAWSQDSMDNSPLHF TGTGCCTGGAGTCAGGACAGCATGGATAATTCACCCCTCCACTTT